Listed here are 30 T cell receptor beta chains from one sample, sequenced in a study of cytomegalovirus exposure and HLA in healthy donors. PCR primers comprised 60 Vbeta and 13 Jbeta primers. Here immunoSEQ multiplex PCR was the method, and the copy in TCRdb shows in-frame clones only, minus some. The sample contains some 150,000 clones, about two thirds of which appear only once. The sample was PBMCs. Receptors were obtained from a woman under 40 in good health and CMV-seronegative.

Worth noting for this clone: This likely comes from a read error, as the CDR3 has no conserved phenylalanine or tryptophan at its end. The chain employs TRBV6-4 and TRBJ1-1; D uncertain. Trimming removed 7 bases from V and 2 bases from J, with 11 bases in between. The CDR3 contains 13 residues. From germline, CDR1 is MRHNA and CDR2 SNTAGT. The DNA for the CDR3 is TGTGCCAGCAAGAGGCAGATAAACACTGAAGCTTTCCTT. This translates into CASKRQINTEAFL.

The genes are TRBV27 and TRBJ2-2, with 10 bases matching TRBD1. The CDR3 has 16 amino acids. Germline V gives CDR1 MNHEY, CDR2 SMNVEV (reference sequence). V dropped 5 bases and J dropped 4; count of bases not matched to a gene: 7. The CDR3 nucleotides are TGTGCCAGCAGTAAACGACAGGGGGCGGGCACCGGGGAGCTGTTTTTT. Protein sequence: CASSKRQGAGTGELFF.

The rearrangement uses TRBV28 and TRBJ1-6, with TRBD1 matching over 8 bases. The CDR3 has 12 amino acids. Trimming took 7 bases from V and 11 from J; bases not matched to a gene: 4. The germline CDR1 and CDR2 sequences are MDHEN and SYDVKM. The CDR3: CASKDRVTPLHF. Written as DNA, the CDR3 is TGTGCCAGCAAGGACAGGGTGACACCCCTCCACTTT.

CDR3 protein: CASSMSIGTYYEQYF. The CDR3 DNA sequence: TGTGCCAGTAGTATGTCTATCGGGACTTACTACGAGCAGTACTTC. The V call is TRBV19, the J call TRBJ2-7, with a tentative D call TRBD2 (6 bases). This CDR3 spans 15 amino acids. Trimming pared 3 bases from V and 3 bases from J, leaving 15 bases between. The germline gives CDR1 LNHDA, CDR2 SQIVND (reference sequence).

The CDR3 loop reads CASSLIPAGRQETQYF. In DNA, the CDR3 is TGTGCCAGCAGTTTAATACCTGCGGGACGGCAAGAGACCCAGTACTTC. V is TRBV27 and J is TRBJ2-5; tentative D call: TRBD2 (6 bases). Germline CDR1 is MNHEY and CDR2 is SMNVEV (reference sequence). The CDR3 has 16 residues. Deletions cut 2 bases from V and 2 bases from J, with 15 bases between.

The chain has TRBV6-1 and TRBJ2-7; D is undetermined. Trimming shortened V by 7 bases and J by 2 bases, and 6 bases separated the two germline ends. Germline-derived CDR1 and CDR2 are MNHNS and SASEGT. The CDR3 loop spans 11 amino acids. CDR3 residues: CASTVTYEQYF. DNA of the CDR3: TGTGCCAGCACAGTCACCTACGAGCAGTACTTC.

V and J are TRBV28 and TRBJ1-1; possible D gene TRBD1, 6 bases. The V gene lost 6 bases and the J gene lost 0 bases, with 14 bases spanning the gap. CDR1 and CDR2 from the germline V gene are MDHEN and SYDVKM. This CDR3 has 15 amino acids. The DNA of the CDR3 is TGTGCCAGCAGACCCGGACAGAACATGAACACTGAAGCTTTCTTT. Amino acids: CASRPGQNMNTEAFF.

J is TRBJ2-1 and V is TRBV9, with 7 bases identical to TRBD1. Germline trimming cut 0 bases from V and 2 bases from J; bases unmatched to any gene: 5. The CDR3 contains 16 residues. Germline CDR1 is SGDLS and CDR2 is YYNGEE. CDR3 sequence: CASSVGTGATYNEQFF. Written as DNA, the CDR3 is TGTGCCAGCAGCGTAGGAACAGGGGCCACCTACAATGAGCAGTTCTTC.

CDR3 residues: CASSMGGSSYEQYF. CDR3 DNA: TGTGCCAGTAGTATGGGCGGGAGTAGCTACGAGCAGTACTTC. The V and J genes are TRBV19 and TRBJ2-7, with 7 bases lining up with TRBD2. Germline CDR1 and CDR2: LNHDA and SQIVND (reference sequence). The V gene end was trimmed by 3 bases and the J gene end by 3 bases; junction bases not matched to a gene: 5. The CDR3 has 14 amino acids.

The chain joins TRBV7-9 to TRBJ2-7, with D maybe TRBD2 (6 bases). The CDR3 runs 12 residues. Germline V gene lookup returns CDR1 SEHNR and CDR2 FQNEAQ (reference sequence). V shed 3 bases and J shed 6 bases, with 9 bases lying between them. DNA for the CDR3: TGTGCCAGCAGCTTTCTGGGGGGCGAGCAGTACTTC. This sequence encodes CASSFLGGEQYF.

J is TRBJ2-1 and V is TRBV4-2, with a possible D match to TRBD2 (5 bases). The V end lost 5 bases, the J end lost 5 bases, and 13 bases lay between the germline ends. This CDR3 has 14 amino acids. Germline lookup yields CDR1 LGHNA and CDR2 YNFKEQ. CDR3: CASSFPGSNNEQFF. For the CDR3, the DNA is TGTGCCAGCAGCTTCCCGGGAAGTAACAATGAGCAGTTCTTC.

The CDR3 region is CASSPGQPNTILSYEQYF. The CDR3 DNA is TGTGCCAGCAGTCCCGGACAACCGAATACCATACTTTCCTACGAGCAGTACTTC. J is TRBJ2-7 and V is TRBV27; D possibly corresponds to TRBD1 (5 bases). The CDR3 spans 18 residues. Trimming shortened V by 5 bases and J by 1 base, and 24 bases separated the two germline ends. Looked up from germline, CDR1 is MNHEY and CDR2 is SMNVEV (reference sequence).

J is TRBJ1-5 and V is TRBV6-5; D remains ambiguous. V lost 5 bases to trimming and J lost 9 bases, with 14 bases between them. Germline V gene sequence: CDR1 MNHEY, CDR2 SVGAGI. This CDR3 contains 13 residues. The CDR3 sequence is CASSTGSGRPQHF. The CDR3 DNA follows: TGTGCCAGCAGTACGGGATCCGGACGGCCCCAGCATTTT.

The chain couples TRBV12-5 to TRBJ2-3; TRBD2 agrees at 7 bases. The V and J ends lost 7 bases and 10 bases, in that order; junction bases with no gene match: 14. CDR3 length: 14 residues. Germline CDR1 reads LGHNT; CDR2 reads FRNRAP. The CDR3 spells CASAPWGGDGPQYF. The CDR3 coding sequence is TGTGCTAGTGCCCCCTGGGGGGGTGACGGCCCGCAGTATTTT.

CDR3 coding DNA: TGTGCCAGCAGTCTACCGGGACTAGCGGGAGCCTACGAGCAGTACTTC. It specifies CASSLPGLAGAYEQYF. The chain combines TRBV2 with TRBJ2-7; 14 nucleotides line up with TRBD2. The CDR3 has 16 residues. V lost 5 bases to trimming and J lost 2 bases; unmatched junction nucleotides: 5. Germline assignment: CDR1 SNHLY and CDR2 FYNNEI.

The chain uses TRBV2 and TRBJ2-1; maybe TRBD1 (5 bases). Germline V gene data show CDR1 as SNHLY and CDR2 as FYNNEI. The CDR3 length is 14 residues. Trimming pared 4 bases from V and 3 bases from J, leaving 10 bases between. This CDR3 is CASSARDSYNEQFF. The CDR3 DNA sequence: TGTGCCAGCAGTGCCCGTGACAGCTACAATGAGCAGTTCTTC.

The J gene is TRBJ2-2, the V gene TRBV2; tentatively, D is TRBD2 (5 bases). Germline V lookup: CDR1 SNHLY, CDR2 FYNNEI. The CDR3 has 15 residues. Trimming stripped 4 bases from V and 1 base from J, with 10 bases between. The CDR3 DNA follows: TGTGCCAGCAGTGCGCGGACTTTGAACACCGGGGAGCTGTTTTTT. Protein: CASSARTLNTGELFF. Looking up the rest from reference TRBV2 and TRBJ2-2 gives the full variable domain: EPEVTQTPSHQVTQMGQEVILRCVPISNHLYFYWYRQILGQKVEFLVSFYNNEISEKSEIFDDQFSVERPDGSNFTLKIRSTKLEDSAMYFCASSARTLNTGELFFGEGSRLTVL.

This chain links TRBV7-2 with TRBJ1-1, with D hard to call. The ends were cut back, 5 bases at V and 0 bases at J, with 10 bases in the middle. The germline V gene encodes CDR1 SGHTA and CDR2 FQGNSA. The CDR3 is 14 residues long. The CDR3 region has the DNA TGTGCCAGCAGCCAGACGGAGTTGAACACTGAAGCTTTCTTT. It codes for CASSQTELNTEAFF.

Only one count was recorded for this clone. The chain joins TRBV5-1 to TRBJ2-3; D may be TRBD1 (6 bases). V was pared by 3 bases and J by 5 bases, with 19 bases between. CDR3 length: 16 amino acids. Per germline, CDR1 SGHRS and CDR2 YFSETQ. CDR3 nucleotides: TGCGCCAGCAGCTGGGACCGGGACACCCGTCGAGATACGCAGTATTTT. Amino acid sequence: CASSWDRDTRRDTQYF. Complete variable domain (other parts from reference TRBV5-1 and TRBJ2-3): KAGVTQTPRYLIKTRGQQVTLSCSPISGHRSVSWYQQTPGQGLQFLFEYFSETQRNKGNFPGRFSGRQFSNSRSEMNVSTLELGDSALYLCASSWDRDTRRDTQYFGPGTRLTVL.

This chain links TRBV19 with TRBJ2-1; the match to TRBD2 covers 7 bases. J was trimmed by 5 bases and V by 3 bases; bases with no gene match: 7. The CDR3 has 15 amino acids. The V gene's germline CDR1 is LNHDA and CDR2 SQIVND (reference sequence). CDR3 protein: CASSMRGSPNNEQFF. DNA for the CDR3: TGTGCCAGTAGTATGCGGGGGAGCCCGAACAATGAGCAGTTCTTC. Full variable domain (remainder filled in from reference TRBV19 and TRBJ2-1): DGGITQSPKYLFRKEGQNVTLSCEQNLNHDAMYWYRQDPGQGLRLIYYSQIVNDFQKGDIAEGYSVSREKKESFPLTVTSAQKNPTAFYLCASSMRGSPNNEQFFGPGTRLTVL.

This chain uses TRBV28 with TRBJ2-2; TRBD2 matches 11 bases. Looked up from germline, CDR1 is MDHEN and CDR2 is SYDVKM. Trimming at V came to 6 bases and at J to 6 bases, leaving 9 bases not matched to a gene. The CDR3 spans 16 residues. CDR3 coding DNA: TGTGCCAGCAGCGTTAGCGGGAGGGCCTACCCCGGGGAGCTGTTTTTT. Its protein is CASSVSGRAYPGELFF. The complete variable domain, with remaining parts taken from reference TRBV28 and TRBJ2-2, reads DVKVTQSSRYLVKRTGEKVFLECVQDMDHENMFWYRQDPGLGLRLIYFSYDVKMKEKGDIPEGYSVSREKKERFSLILESASTNQTSMYLCASSVSGRAYPGELFFGEGSRLTVL.

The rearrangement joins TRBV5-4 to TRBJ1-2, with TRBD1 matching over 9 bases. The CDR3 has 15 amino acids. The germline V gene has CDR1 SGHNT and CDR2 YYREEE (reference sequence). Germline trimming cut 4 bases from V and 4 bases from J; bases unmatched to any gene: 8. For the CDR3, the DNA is TGTGCCAGCAGCAACGGACAGGGGATTTTCTATGGCTACACCTTC. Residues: CASSNGQGIFYGYTF.

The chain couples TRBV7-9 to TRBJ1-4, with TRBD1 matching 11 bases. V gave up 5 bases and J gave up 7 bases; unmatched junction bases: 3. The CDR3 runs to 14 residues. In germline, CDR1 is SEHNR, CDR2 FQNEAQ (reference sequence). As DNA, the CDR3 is TGTGCCAGCAGCGGACAGGGGGCGCCTGAAAAACTGTTTTTT. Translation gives CASSGQGAPEKLFF. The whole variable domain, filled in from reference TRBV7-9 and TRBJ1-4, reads DTGVSQNPRHKITKRGQNVTFRCDPISEHNRLYWYRQTLGQGPEFLTYFQNEAQLEKSRLLSDRFSAERPKGSFSTLEIQRTEQGDSAMYLCASSGQGAPEKLFFGSGTQLSVL.

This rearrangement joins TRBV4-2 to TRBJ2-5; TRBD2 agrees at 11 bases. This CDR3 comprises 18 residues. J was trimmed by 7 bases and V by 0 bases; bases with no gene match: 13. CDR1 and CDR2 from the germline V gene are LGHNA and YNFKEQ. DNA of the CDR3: TGTGCCAGCAGCCAAGATTCGGGGCTAGCGGGAGGTGTGGGGACCCAGTACTTC. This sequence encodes CASSQDSGLAGGVGTQYF.

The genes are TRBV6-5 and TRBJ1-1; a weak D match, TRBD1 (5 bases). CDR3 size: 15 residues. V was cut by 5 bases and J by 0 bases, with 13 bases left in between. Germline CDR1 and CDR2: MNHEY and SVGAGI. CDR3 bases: TGTGCCAGCAGTAGTACAGGAACGATGAACACTGAAGCTTTCTTT. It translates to CASSSTGTMNTEAFF.

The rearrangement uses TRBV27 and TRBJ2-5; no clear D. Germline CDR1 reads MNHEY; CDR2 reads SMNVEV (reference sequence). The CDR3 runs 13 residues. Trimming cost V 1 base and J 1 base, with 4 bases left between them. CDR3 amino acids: CASSLWAQETQYF. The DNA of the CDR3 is TGTGCCAGCAGTTTATGGGCCCAAGAGACCCAGTACTTC.

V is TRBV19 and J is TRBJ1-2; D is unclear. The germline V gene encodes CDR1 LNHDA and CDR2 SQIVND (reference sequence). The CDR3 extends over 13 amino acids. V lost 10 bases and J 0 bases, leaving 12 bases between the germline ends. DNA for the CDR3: TGTGCCACCCTCCGGGGAGCTAACTATGGCTACACCTTC. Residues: CATLRGANYGYTF.

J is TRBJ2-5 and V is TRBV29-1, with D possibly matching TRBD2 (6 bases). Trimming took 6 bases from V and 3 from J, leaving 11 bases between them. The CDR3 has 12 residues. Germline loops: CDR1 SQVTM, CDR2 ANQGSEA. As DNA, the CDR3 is TGCAGCGTAGTCGGGAGTGAAGAGACCCAGTACTTC. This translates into CSVVGSEETQYF.

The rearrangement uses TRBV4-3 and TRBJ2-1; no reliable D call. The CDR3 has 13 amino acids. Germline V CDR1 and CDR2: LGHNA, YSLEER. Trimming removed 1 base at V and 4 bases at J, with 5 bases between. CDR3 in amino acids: CASSQVEYNEQFF. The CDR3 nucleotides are TGCGCCAGCAGCCAAGTGGAGTACAATGAGCAGTTCTTC.

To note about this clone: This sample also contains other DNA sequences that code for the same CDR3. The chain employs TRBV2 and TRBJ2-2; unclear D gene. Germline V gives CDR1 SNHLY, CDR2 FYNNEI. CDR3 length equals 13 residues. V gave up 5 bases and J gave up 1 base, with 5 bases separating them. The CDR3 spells CASSPGNTGELFF. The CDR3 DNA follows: TGTGCCAGCAGTCCGGGGAACACCGGGGAGCTGTTTTTT.